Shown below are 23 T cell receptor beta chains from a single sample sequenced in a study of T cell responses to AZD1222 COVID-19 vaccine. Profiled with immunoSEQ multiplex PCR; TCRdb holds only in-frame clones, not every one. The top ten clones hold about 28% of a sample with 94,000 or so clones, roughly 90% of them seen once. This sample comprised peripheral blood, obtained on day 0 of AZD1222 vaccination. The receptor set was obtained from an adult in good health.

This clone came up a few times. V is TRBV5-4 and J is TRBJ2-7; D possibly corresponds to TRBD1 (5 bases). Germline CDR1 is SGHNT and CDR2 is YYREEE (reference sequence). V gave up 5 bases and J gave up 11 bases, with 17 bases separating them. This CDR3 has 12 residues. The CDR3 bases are TGTGCCAGCAGTTCCCAAGACAGAAACAAGTACTTC. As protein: CASSSQDRNKYF. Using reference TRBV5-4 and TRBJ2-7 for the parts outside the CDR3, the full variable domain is ETGVTQSPTHLIKTRGQQVTLRCSSQSGHNTVSWYQQALGQGPQFIFQYYREEENGRGNFPPRFSGLQFPNYSSELNVNALELDDSALYLCASSSQDRNKYFGPGTRLTVT.

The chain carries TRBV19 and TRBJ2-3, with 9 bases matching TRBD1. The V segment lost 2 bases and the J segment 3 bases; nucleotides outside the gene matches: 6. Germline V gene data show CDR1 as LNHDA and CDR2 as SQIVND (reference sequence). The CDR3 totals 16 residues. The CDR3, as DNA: TGTGCCAGTAGTATACGGGTTGGGACAGGGACAGATACGCAGTATTTT. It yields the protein CASSIRVGTGTDTQYF. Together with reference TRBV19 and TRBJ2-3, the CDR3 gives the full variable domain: DGGITQSPKYLFRKEGQNVTLSCEQNLNHDAMYWYRQDPGQGLRLIYYSQIVNDFQKGDIAEGYSVSREKKESFPLTVTSAQKNPTAFYLCASSIRVGTGTDTQYFGPGTRLTVL.

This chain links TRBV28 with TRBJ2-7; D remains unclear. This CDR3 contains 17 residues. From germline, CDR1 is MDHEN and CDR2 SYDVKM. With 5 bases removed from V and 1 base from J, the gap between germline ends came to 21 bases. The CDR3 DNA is TGTGCCAGCAGTCCAACAGTATCTGGGTTACTTTCCTACGAGCAGTACTTC. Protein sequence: CASSPTVSGLLSYEQYF.

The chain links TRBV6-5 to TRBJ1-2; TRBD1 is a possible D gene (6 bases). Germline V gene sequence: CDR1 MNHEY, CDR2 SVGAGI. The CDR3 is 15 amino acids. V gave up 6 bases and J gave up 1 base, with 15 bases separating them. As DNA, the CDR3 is TGTGCCAGCAGATTCGGGACACAGGATAACTATGGCTACACCTTC. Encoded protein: CASRFGTQDNYGYTF.

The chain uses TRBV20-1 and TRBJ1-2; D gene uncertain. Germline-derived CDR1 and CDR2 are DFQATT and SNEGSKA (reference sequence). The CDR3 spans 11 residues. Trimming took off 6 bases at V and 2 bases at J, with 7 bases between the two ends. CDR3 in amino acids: CSARVNYGYTF. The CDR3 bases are TGCAGTGCGCGGGTGAACTATGGCTACACCTTC.

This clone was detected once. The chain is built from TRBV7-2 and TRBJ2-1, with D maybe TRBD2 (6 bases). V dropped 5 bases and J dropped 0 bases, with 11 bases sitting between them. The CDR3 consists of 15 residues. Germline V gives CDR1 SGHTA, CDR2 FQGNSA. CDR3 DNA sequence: TGTGCCAGCAGCATGGACGGGAGCTCCTACAATGAGCAGTTCTTC. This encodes CASSMDGSSYNEQFF.

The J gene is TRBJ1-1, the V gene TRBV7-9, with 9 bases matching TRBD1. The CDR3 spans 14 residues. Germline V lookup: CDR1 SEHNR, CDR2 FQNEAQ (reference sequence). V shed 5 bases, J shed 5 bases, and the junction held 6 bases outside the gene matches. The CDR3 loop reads CASSPRDRVTEAFF. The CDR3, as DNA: TGTGCCAGCAGCCCCCGGGACAGGGTTACTGAAGCTTTCTTT.

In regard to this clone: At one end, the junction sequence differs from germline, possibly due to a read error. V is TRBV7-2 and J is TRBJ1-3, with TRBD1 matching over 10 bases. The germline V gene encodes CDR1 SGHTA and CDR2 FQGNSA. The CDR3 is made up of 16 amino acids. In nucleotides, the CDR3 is TGTGCCAGCAGTTTAGACAGGGGGCTGTCAGGAAACACCATATATTTT. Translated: CASSLDRGLSGNTIYF.

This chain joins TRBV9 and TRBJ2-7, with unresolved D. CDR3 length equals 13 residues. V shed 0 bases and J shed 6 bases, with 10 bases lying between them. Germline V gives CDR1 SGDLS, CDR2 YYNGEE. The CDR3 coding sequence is TGTGCCAGCAGCGTAGTAGTAGGGTCCGAGCAGTACTTC. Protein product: CASSVVVGSEQYF.

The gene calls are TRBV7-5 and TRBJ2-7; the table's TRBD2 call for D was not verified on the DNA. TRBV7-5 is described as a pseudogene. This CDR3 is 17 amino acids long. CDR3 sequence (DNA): TGTGCCAGAAGCTTAGAAGGACTAGCGGGAGTAGGGGGCGAGCAGTACTTC. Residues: CARSLEGLAGVGGEQYF.

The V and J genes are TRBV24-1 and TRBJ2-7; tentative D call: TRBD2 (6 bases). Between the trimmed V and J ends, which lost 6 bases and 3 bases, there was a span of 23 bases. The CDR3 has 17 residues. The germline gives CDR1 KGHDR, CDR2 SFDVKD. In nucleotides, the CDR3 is TGTGCCACCAGTCCCAGCGGTTTCAGCGGGTCCATCTACGAGCAGTACTTC. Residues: CATSPSGFSGSIYEQYF.

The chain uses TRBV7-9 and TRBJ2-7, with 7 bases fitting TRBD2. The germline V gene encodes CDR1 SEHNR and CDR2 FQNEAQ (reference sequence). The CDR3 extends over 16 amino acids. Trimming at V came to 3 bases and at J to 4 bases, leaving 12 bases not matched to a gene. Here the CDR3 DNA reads TGTGCCAGCAGCTTTAGTGGTCGCGGGAGTGTGTACGAGCAGTACTTC. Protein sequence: CASSFSGRGSVYEQYF.

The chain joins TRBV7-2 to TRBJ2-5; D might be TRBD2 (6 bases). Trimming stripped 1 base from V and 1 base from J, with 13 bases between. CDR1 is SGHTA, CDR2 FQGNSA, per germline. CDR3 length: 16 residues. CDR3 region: CASSLGVGEAQETQYF. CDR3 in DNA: TGTGCCAGCAGCTTAGGGGTCGGGGAGGCCCAAGAGACCCAGTACTTC.

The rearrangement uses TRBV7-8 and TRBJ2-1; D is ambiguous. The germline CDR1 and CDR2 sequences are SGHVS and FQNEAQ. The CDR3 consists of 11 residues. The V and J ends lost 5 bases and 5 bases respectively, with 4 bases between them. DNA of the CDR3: TGTGCCAGCAGCATAAACAATGAGCAGTTCTTC. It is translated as CASSINNEQFF.

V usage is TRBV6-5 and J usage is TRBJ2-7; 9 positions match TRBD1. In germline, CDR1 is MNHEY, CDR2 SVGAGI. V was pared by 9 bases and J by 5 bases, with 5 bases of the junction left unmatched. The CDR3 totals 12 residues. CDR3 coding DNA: TGTGCCAGTAACAGGGGGCCGAACGAGCAGTACTTC. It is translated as CASNRGPNEQYF.

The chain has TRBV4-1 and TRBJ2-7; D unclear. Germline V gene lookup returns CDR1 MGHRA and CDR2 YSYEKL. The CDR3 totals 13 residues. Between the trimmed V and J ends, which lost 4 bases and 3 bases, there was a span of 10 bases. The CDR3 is CASSRAERYEQYF. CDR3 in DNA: TGCGCCAGCAGCCGGGCGGAGCGCTACGAGCAGTACTTC.

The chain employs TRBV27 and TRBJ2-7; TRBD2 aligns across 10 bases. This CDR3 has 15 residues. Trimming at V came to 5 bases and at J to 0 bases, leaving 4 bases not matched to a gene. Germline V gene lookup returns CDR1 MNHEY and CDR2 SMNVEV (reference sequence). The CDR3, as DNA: TGTGCCAGCAGTACTGGACTAGCGGACTCCTACGAGCAGTACTTC. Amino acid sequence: CASSTGLADSYEQYF.

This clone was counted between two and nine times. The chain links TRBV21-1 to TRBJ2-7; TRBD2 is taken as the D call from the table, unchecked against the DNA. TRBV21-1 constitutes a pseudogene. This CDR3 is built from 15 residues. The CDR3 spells CASRLAGGPGNEQYF. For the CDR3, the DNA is TGTGCCAGCAGACTAGCGGGAGGGCCGGGCAACGAGCAGTACTTC.

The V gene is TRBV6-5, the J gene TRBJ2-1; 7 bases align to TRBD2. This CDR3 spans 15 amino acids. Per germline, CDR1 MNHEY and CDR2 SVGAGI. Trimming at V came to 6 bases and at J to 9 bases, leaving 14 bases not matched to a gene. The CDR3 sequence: CASSPLATLGREQFF. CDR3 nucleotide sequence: TGTGCCAGCAGCCCACTAGCGACCCTTGGCCGTGAGCAGTTCTTC.

The CDR3 spells CASSEQGASTEAFF. The CDR3 DNA reads TGCGCCAGCAGCGAGCAGGGGGCGAGCACTGAAGCTTTCTTT. V is TRBV5-1 and J is TRBJ1-1; TRBD1 matches 8 bases. V shed 4 bases and J 4 bases; nucleotides not matched to a gene: 6. Germline values: CDR1 SGHRS, CDR2 YFSETQ. The CDR3 spans 14 residues.

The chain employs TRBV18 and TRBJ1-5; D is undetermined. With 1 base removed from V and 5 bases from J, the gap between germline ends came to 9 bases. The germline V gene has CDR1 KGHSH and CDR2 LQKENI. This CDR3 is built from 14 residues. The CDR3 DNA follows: TGTGCCAGCTCACCACAGGAAAGCGATCAGCCCCAGCATTTT. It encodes CASSPQESDQPQHF.

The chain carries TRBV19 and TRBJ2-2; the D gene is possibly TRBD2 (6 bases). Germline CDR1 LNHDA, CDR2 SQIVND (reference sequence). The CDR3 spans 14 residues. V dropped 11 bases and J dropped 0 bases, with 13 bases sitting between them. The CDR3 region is CAASTGANTGELFF. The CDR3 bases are TGTGCCGCCTCGACGGGGGCGAACACCGGGGAGCTGTTTTTT.

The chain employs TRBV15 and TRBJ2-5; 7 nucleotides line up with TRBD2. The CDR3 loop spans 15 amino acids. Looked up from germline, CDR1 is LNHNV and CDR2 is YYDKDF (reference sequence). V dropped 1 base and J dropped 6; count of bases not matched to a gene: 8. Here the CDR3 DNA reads TGTGCCACCAGCAGAGGGGGAGGGGCGGAGAAGACCCAGTACTTC. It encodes CATSRGGGAEKTQYF.